The 10 T cell receptor beta chains below all came from one sample that was sequenced in a study of blood T cell repertoires in COVID-19. Libraries were prepared by immunoSEQ multiplex PCR; TCRdb keeps only in-frame clonotypes and omits some of them. The sample lists almost 20,000 clones; approximately 85% were seen once. The specimen sequenced was peripheral blood. The receptors were gathered from a human donor with active COVID-19. The donor label of this sample is uncertain.

V gene TRBV4-2 combines with J gene TRBJ1-1; D call uncertain. Germline-derived CDR1 and CDR2 are LGHNA and YNFKEQ. V lost 0 bases and J 1 base, leaving 9 bases between the germline ends. CDR3 length equals 15 residues. CDR3 in amino acids: CASSQEGGRNTEAFF. For the CDR3, the DNA is TGTGCCAGCAGCCAAGAGGGCGGGAGGAACACTGAAGCTTTCTTT.

The chain links TRBV5-1 to TRBJ2-2; 9 bases are shared with TRBD2. V lost 0 bases, J lost 1 base, and 4 bases stayed unmatched. This CDR3 contains 17 residues. Germline V lookup: CDR1 SGHRS, CDR2 YFSETQ. The CDR3 spells CASSLDGLAMNTGELFF. The CDR3 region has the DNA TGCGCCAGCAGCTTGGACGGACTAGCGATGAACACCGGGGAGCTGTTTTTT. Looking up the rest from reference TRBV5-1 and TRBJ2-2 gives the full variable domain: KAGVTQTPRYLIKTRGQQVTLSCSPISGHRSVSWYQQTPGQGLQFLFEYFSETQRNKGNFPGRFSGRQFSNSRSEMNVSTLELGDSALYLCASSLDGLAMNTGELFFGEGSRLTVL.

V usage is TRBV2 and J usage is TRBJ2-5, with D perhaps TRBD2 (5 bases). V lost 0 bases and J lost 6, with 20 bases in between. The CDR3 is made up of 17 amino acids. Looked up from germline, CDR1 is SNHLY and CDR2 is FYNNEI. This chain's CDR3 is CASSEAGIFGVGKTQYF. The CDR3, as DNA: TGTGCCAGCAGTGAAGCAGGGATCTTCGGGGTGGGGAAGACCCAGTACTTC.

This chain uses TRBV7-6 with TRBJ2-5, with a possible D match to TRBD1 (6 bases). CDR1 SGHVS and CDR2 FNYEAQ come from the germline V gene. V was pared by 7 bases and J by 0 bases, with 21 bases between. There are 17 residues in the CDR3. The CDR3 bases are TGTGCCAGCATTCTCGGGCGGGCAGGGGTAGACCAAGAGACCCAGTACTTC. Protein product: CASILGRAGVDQETQYF.

This chain links TRBV25-1 with TRBJ2-1; 8 positions agree with TRBD2. Germline loops: CDR1 MGHDK, CDR2 SYGVNS. After removal of 3 bases from V and 9 bases from J, the junction contained 7 bases not matched to a gene. The CDR3 is 14 residues long. The CDR3 nucleotides read TGTGCCAGCAGTGAGGACGGGAGGGCCGGTGAGCAGTTCTTC. This codes for CASSEDGRAGEQFF.

The chain recombines TRBV27 with TRBJ2-7, with TRBD1 matching 10 bases. The junction had 4 bases not matched to a gene; V was cut back by 2 bases and J by 0 bases. Germline assignment: CDR1 MNHEY and CDR2 SMNVEV (reference sequence). The CDR3 covers 16 residues. The DNA for the CDR3 is TGTGCCAGCAGTTTAGCGTGGACAGGGGGCTCCTACGAGCAGTACTTC. It codes for CASSLAWTGGSYEQYF.

The J gene is TRBJ2-3, the V gene TRBV9; D may be TRBD2 (5 bases). The V and J ends lost 4 bases and 6 bases respectively, with 21 bases between them. The CDR3 covers 16 residues. Germline CDR1 and CDR2: SGDLS and YYNGEE. The CDR3 loop reads CASSPDGKPARDTQYF. The CDR3 DNA sequence: TGTGCCAGCAGCCCCGACGGGAAACCGGCTAGGGATACGCAGTATTTT.

The genes are TRBV5-1 and TRBJ1-2; TRBD1 matches at 8 bases. The CDR3 has 14 amino acids. Germline V gene lookup returns CDR1 SGHRS and CDR2 YFSETQ. V gave up 9 bases and J gave up 4 bases; unmatched junction bases: 11. CDR3 coding DNA: TGCGCCATCAAAGTGGACAGGGCTTTCTATGGCTACACCTTC. Protein product: CAIKVDRAFYGYTF.

This chain uses TRBV7-3 with TRBJ2-7; D not certain. This CDR3 has 13 residues. Germline CDR1 is SGHTA and CDR2 is FQGTGA. V lost 5 bases and J lost 2, with 10 bases in between. This CDR3 is CASSPVLPYEQYF. The CDR3 coding sequence is TGTGCCAGCAGCCCCGTCCTTCCCTACGAGCAGTACTTC.

This rearrangement joins TRBV15 to TRBJ2-5, with a tentative D call TRBD2 (5 bases). Trimming took 1 base from V and 2 from J, leaving 11 bases between them. The germline CDR1 and CDR2 sequences are LNHNV and YYDKDF (reference sequence). The CDR3 loop spans 15 amino acids. CDR3 DNA sequence: TGTGCCACCAGCAGAGGAGAACTAGAACAAGAGACCCAGTACTTC. Protein product: CATSRGELEQETQYF.